This T cell receptor beta chain comes out of a study of Graves' ophthalmopathy and Graves' hyperthyroidism. For the study at large: Hyperthyroidism showing no ophthalmopathy within 18 months of follow-up was stable.

In its sample, this clonotype was seen a few times. As the template, RNA transcripts were used to amplify TCR beta CDR3 regions. Amplification began with first-round RT-PCR using HTBI primers, then second-round multiplex PCR was performed. Each CDR3 protein gets one entry after TCRdb re-called the multiplex PCR reads with MiXCR. The top ten clones hold approximately 10% of a sample with about 1.1 million distinct CDR3 sequences, about 40% of them seen once. Germline CDR1 WSHSY, CDR2 SAAADI. The CDR3 is 17 amino acids. V lost 2 bases and J 0 bases, leaving 16 bases between the germline ends. This receptor was identified in an adult man with Graves' hyperthyroidism. The chain has TRBV10-2 and TRBJ1-1, with no clear D. Sequencing was done on a sample of peripheral blood or thyroid tissue (not recorded which). The CDR3 here is CASSEDVSPAMNTEAFF. The CDR3 DNA sequence: TGCGCCAGCAGTGAGGATGTCTCACCAGCTATGAACACTGAAGCTTTCTTT.